Included here is one T cell receptor beta chain sequence, with context. Its antigen remains unidentified. V lost 0 bases and J lost 10; bases outside the gene matches: 3. This CDR3 is built from 13 residues. Per the germline V gene, CDR1 is ENHRY and CDR2 is SYGVKD. The record originates from a study of cytomegalovirus exposure and HLA in healthy donors. Study-level findings and limits: An analysis done earlier found most TCR beta V segments productive about 90% or about 30% of the time.

The PCR had 60 Vbeta and 13 Jbeta primers. The data were produced by immunoSEQ multiplex PCR, yet TCRdb's version contains in-frame clones alone and is incomplete. The profile shows over 120,000 clones, 80% of them singletons. The sample taken for sequencing was PBMCs. The rearrangement joins TRBV10-3 to TRBJ2-7, with 10 positions matching TRBD2. This TCR derives from a man aged 35-49 years in good health and CMV-seronegative. Written as DNA, the CDR3 is TGTGCCATCAGTGAGTCAGGACTAGCGGCCCAGTACTTC. Its protein is CAISESGLAAQYF.